This TCR beta chain emerged from a study of blood T cells in healthy people across ages. The wider study: T cells yielded about one barcoded beta molecule per two cells through template switching.

The study drew donors from healthy Caucasian individuals in Russia aged roughly 6 to 90. Using a J-beta primer mix together with a sample-barcoded 5' primer, a second PCR was run for roughly 6 to 12 cycles. A 12-random-nucleotide template-switch adaptor tagged each cDNA molecule. TCRdb itself ran the 5' RACE reads through MiXCR, one entry per CDR3 protein. This sample has hundreds of thousands of distinct CDR3 sequences, with about 30% found just once. J was trimmed by 6 bases and V by 6 bases; bases with no gene match: 9. CDR3 length: 14 residues. The germline V gene has CDR1 MNHEY and CDR2 SMNVEV (reference sequence).

V is TRBV27 and J is TRBJ2-7; 9 bases fit TRBD1. The receptor comes from an elderly woman in good health. The sample comprised blood. The CDR3 coding sequence is TGTGCCAGCAGGCCCCAAAGACAGGGGGGCGAGCAGTACTTC. Its protein is CASRPQRQGGEQYF.